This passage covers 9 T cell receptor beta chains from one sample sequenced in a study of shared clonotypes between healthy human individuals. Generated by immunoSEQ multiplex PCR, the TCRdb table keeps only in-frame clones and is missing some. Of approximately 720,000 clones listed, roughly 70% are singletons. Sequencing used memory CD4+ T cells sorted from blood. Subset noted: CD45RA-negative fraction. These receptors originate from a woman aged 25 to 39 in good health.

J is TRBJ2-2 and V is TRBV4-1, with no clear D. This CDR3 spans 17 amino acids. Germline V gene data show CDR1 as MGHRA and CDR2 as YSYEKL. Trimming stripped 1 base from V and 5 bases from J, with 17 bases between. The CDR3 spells CASSQVDLGIGTGELFF. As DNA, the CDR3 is TGCGCCAGCAGCCAAGTCGATTTGGGAATAGGTACCGGGGAGCTGTTTTTT.

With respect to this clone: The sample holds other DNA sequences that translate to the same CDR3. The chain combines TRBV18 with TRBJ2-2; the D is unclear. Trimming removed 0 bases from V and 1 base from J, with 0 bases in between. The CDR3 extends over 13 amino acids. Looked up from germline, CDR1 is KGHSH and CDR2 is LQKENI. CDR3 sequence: CASSPPNTGELFF. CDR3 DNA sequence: TGTGCCAGCTCACCACCGAACACCGGGGAGCTGTTTTTT.

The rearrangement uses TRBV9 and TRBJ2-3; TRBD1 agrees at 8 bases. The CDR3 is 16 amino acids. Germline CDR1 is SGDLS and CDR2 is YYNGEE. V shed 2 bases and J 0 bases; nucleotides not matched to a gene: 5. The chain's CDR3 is CASSVRQGTSTDTQYF. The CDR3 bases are TGTGCCAGCAGCGTTAGACAGGGGACTAGCACAGATACGCAGTATTTT.

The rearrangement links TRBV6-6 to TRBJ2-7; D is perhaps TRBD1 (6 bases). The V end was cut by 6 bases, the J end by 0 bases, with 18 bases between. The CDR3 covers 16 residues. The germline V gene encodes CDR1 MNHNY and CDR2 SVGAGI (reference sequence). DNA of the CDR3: TGTGCCAGCAGGGAATTTGGGGGCCGCAGCTCCTACGAGCAGTACTTC. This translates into CASREFGGRSSYEQYF.

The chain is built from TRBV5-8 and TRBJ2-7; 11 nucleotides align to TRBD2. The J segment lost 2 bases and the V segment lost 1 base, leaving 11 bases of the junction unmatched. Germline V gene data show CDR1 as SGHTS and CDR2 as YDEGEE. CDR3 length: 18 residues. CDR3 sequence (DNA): TGTGCCAGCAGCTTGTTCTCGGGGACTAGCGGAGCTACCTACGAGCAGTACTTC. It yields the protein CASSLFSGTSGATYEQYF.

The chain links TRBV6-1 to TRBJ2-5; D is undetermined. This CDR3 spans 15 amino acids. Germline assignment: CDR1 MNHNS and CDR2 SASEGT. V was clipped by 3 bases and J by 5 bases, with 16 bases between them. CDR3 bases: TGTGCCAGCAGTGAGGGAAATGGTTATACGGAGACCCAGTACTTC. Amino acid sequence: CASSEGNGYTETQYF.

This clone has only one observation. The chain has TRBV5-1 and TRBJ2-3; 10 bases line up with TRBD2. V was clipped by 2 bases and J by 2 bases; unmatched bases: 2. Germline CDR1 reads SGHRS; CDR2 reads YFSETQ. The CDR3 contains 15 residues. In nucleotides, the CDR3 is TGCGCCAGCAGCTTAACTAGCGGGGCCACAGATACGCAGTATTTT. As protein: CASSLTSGATDTQYF.

The DNA of the CDR3 is TGCGCCAGCAGTGCACACTCTGGGGCCAACGTCCTGACTTTC. Protein sequence: CASSAHSGANVLTF. This sequence joins TRBV10-1 and TRBJ2-6; D not certain. V was trimmed by 4 bases and J by 0 bases, leaving 4 bases between them. Germline values: CDR1 WNHNN, CDR2 SYGVQD (reference sequence). The CDR3 extends over 14 amino acids.

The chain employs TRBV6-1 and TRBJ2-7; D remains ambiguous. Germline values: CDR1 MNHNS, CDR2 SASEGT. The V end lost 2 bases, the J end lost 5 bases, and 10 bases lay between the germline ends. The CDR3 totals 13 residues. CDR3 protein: CASSEFPGDEQYF. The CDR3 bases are TGTGCCAGCAGTGAATTTCCGGGCGACGAGCAGTACTTC.